This paragraph reports one T cell receptor beta chain. The antigen is undetermined. Each donor was healthy, and each was a bone marrow donor. This sample is part of a study of cytomegalovirus exposure and HLA in healthy donors. Turning to the study itself: There were 100 million to 130 million unique TCR beta sequences, drawn from about 180 million T cells, in an earlier analysis.

This CDR3 comprises 16 residues. Germline V gene lookup returns CDR1 LGHNA and CDR2 YNFKEQ. The junction had 4 bases not matched to a gene; V was cut back by 0 bases and J by 1 base. PCR primers comprised 60 Vbeta and 13 Jbeta primers. The repertoire was sequenced with immunoSEQ multiplex PCR; TCRdb's copy has only in-frame clones and lacks some. This sample has some 77,000 clones, with approximately 79% found just once. Findings and caveats of the study: Accurate predictions that matched the HLA-A and HLA-B alleles of most subjects were reportedly made from TCR beta sequences.

The sample taken for sequencing was PBMCs. The V and J genes are TRBV4-2 and TRBJ2-3; 7 bases line up with TRBD2. This TCR came from a man aged 30-40 years in good health and CMV-seronegative. CDR3: CASSQDKGRGTDTQYF. In DNA form, the CDR3 reads TGTGCCAGCAGCCAAGATAAGGGGAGGGGCACAGATACGCAGTATTTT.